Sequencing of this T cell receptor (beta chain) was carried out in a study of blood T cell repertoires in COVID-19. Participant ages covered about 18 to 95 years across around 25 US areas. CDR1 and CDR2 (germline): SGHKS, YYEKEE (reference sequence). There are 15 residues in the CDR3. Unmatched junction bases numbered 6, after V lost 4 bases and J lost 2 bases. Generated by immunoSEQ multiplex PCR, the TCRdb table keeps only in-frame clones and is missing some. The repertoire has fewer than 250,000 clones, about nine tenths of them found once; the top ten carry 2.5% to 3%. This sequence originates from a woman in her thirties with acute COVID-19. The sample taken for sequencing was PBMCs or T cells enriched from blood (not recorded which). The rearrangement links TRBV5-5 to TRBJ1-5; 7 nucleotides line up with TRBD1. CDR3 loop: CASSPTGPGNQPQHF. Written as DNA, the CDR3 is TGTGCCAGCAGCCCGACAGGGCCTGGCAATCAGCCCCAGCATTTT.